The rows below give T cell receptor beta chains drawn from one sample of a study of OX40 agonist ivuxolimab in advanced cancers. The data were produced by immunoSEQ multiplex PCR, yet TCRdb's version contains in-frame clones alone and is incomplete. Seen here are 52,000 or so clones, about 88% observed once, and the top ten hold approximately 1.5%. The sequencing here drew on CD4+ or CD8+ T cells sorted from blood, taken in a trial of the OX40 agonist ivuxolimab. The receptor set was obtained from an adult with an advanced solid tumor such as melanoma, head and neck, liver or kidney cancer. The CDR3 runs from the conserved cysteine through the conserved F or W. A D gene is named only where the DNA matches it firmly. Some rows mark clone size as missing; the rest say once, few, many or name a class of expanded clone.

v_call: TRBV19
clone_size: NA
d_call: NA
j_call: TRBJ1-5
cdr3_aa: CASSSLNQPQHF
cdr3_nt: TGTGCCAGTAGTTCTCTCAATCAGCCCCAGCATTTT

v_call: TRBV28
clone_size: NA
d_call: NA
j_call: TRBJ2-5
cdr3_aa: CASSLVGVGRQETQYF
cdr3_nt: TGTGCCAGCAGCCTGGTAGGGGTTGGGAGACAAGAGACCCAGTACTTC

v_call: TRBV5-1
clone_size: NA
d_call: TRBD2
j_call: TRBJ2-1
cdr3_aa: CASSLAPGGPNEQFF
cdr3_nt: TGCGCCAGCAGCTTGGCCCCGGGGGGACCAAATGAGCAGTTCTTC

v_call: TRBV7-9
clone_size: NA
d_call: NA
j_call: TRBJ2-1
cdr3_aa: CASSLTSGRGQRNEQFF
cdr3_nt: TGTGCCAGCAGCTTAACATCAGGGCGGGGACAGAGGAATGAGCAGTTCTTC

v_call: TRBV9
clone_size: medium-sized
d_call: TRBD2
j_call: TRBJ2-7
cdr3_aa: CASSVEPGGYEQYF
cdr3_nt: TGTGCCAGCAGCGTAGAACCGGGGGGCTACGAGCAGTACTTC

v_call: TRBV10-3
clone_size: few
d_call: NA
j_call: TRBJ1-2
cdr3_aa: CAISGPDGYTF
cdr3_nt: TGTGCCATCAGTGGTCCAGATGGCTACACCTTC

v_call: TRBV18
clone_size: NA
d_call: NA
j_call: TRBJ2-6
cdr3_aa: CASSPMRVSSGANVLTF
cdr3_nt: TGTGCCAGCTCACCAATGAGGGTTTCCTCTGGGGCCAACGTCCTGACTTTC

v_call: TRBV7-6
clone_size: NA
d_call: NA
j_call: TRBJ2-2
cdr3_aa: CASSLSGASTGELFF
cdr3_nt: TGTGCCAGCAGCTTATCAGGGGCGAGCACCGGGGAGCTGTTTTTT

v_call: TRBV11-2
clone_size: NA
d_call: NA
j_call: TRBJ2-3
cdr3_aa: CASSPRIASTDTQYF
cdr3_nt: TGTGCCAGCAGCCCGCGGATAGCTAGCACAGATACGCAGTATTTT

v_call: TRBV20-1
clone_size: NA
d_call: NA
j_call: TRBJ1-2
cdr3_aa: CSAILLGGYTF
cdr3_nt: TGCAGTGCCATCTTACTGGGTGGCTACACCTTC

v_call: TRBV7-6
clone_size: NA
d_call: NA
j_call: TRBJ2-7
cdr3_aa: CASSLGRGSYEQYF
cdr3_nt: TGTGCCAGCAGCTTAGGGAGGGGCTCCTACGAGCAGTACTTC

v_call: TRBV25-1
clone_size: NA
d_call: NA
j_call: TRBJ1-6
cdr3_aa: CASRDGDSPLHF
cdr3_nt: TGTGCCAGCAGGGACGGTGATTCACCCCTCCACTTT

v_call: TRBV4-2
clone_size: NA
d_call: NA
j_call: TRBJ2-3
cdr3_aa: CASSQGGSTDTQYF
cdr3_nt: TGTGCCAGCAGCCAAGGGGGAAGCACAGATACGCAGTATTTT

v_call: TRBV12-5
clone_size: NA
d_call: NA
j_call: TRBJ2-6
cdr3_aa: CASGWIHAGQSRANVLTF
cdr3_nt: TGTGCTAGTGGTTGGATCCATGCAGGACAAAGTCGGGCCAACGTCCTGACTTTC

v_call: TRBV5-6
clone_size: NA
d_call: TRBD2
j_call: TRBJ2-6
cdr3_aa: CASSSGLLGANVLTF
cdr3_nt: TGTGCCAGCAGCTCGGGACTACTTGGGGCCAACGTCCTGACTTTC

v_call: TRBV18
clone_size: NA
d_call: NA
j_call: TRBJ2-2
cdr3_aa: CASSPPKTTGELFF
cdr3_nt: TGTGCCAGCTCACCACCTAAGACAACCGGGGAGCTGTTTTTT

v_call: TRBV27
clone_size: few
d_call: NA
j_call: TRBJ1-1
cdr3_aa: CASGGRLNTEAFF
cdr3_nt: TGTGCCAGCGGGGGACGGTTGAACACTGAAGCTTTCTTT

v_call: TRBV28
clone_size: NA
d_call: TRBD2
j_call: TRBJ2-1
cdr3_aa: CASSLGPSGNEQFF
cdr3_nt: TGTGCCAGCAGTTTAGGTCCTAGCGGCAATGAGCAGTTCTTC

v_call: TRBV19
clone_size: once
d_call: NA
j_call: TRBJ1-5
cdr3_aa: CASSIVENQPQHF
cdr3_nt: TGTGCCAGTAGTATCGTGGAGAATCAGCCCCAGCATTTT

v_call: TRBV5-1
clone_size: NA
d_call: NA
j_call: TRBJ2-7
cdr3_aa: CASATRIAHEQYF
cdr3_nt: TGCGCCAGCGCTACAAGGATAGCCCACGAGCAGTACTTC

v_call: TRBV9
clone_size: NA
d_call: TRBD1
j_call: TRBJ2-7
cdr3_aa: CASSVGPGGRAEQYF
cdr3_nt: TGTGCCAGCAGCGTAGGGCCAGGGGGCAGGGCCGAGCAGTACTTC

v_call: TRBV2
clone_size: once
d_call: NA
j_call: TRBJ2-1
cdr3_aa: CASMTGGVRFF
cdr3_nt: TGTGCCAGCATGACAGGAGGGGTCAGGTTCTTC

v_call: TRBV6-5
clone_size: NA
d_call: NA
j_call: TRBJ2-7
cdr3_aa: CASSYLDAQYF
cdr3_nt: TGTGCCAGCAGTTACTTGGACGCACAGTACTTC

v_call: TRBV6-5
clone_size: once
d_call: NA
j_call: TRBJ1-5
cdr3_aa: CAIAREGISQPQHF
cdr3_nt: TGTGCCATCGCGCGGGAAGGAATAAGTCAGCCCCAGCATTTT

v_call: TRBV5-1
clone_size: NA
d_call: NA
j_call: TRBJ1-2
cdr3_aa: CASSLAGDYGYTF
cdr3_nt: TGCGCCAGCAGCTTGGCTGGGGACTATGGCTACACCTTC

v_call: TRBV5-1
clone_size: once
d_call: NA
j_call: TRBJ1-1
cdr3_aa: CASSADGNTEAFF
cdr3_nt: TGCGCCAGCAGCGCAGACGGGAACACTGAAGCTTTCTTT

v_call: TRBV2
clone_size: NA
d_call: TRBD1
j_call: TRBJ1-3
cdr3_aa: CASKTGGSGNTIYF
cdr3_nt: TGTGCCAGCAAAACAGGGGGCTCTGGAAACACCATATATTTT

v_call: TRBV6-4
clone_size: NA
d_call: TRBD2
j_call: TRBJ2-5
cdr3_aa: CAIHPQRGQETQYF
cdr3_nt: TGTGCCATCCACCCCCAGCGGGGCCAAGAGACCCAGTACTTC

v_call: TRBV15
clone_size: NA
d_call: NA
j_call: TRBJ2-5
cdr3_aa: CATSRASLIGETQYF
cdr3_nt: TGTGCCACCAGCAGAGCGAGCCTGATAGGAGAGACCCAGTACTTC

v_call: TRBV19
clone_size: NA
d_call: NA
j_call: TRBJ1-2
cdr3_aa: CASSLGHYGYTF
cdr3_nt: TGTGCCAGTAGTCTTGGACACTATGGCTACACCTTC

v_call: TRBV10-3
clone_size: NA
d_call: NA
j_call: TRBJ2-3
cdr3_aa: CAIRGDTSDTQYF
cdr3_nt: TGTGCCATCAGGGGGGACACCTCAGATACGCAGTATTTT

v_call: TRBV7-3
clone_size: NA
d_call: TRBD1
j_call: TRBJ1-2
cdr3_aa: CASSPQGGTSNYGYTF
cdr3_nt: TGTGCCAGCAGCCCCCAGGGGGGTACCTCTAACTATGGCTACACCTTC

v_call: TRBV19
clone_size: few
d_call: TRBD1
j_call: TRBJ1-1
cdr3_aa: CASSIEEDRARTGIMSTEAFF
cdr3_nt: TGTGCCAGTAGTATAGAGGAGGACAGGGCGCGGACGGGTATTATGAGCACTGAAGCTTTCTTT

v_call: TRBV18
clone_size: NA
d_call: TRBD2
j_call: TRBJ2-1
cdr3_aa: CASSPPGLAGDEQFF
cdr3_nt: TGTGCCAGCTCACCACCGGGACTAGCGGGAGATGAGCAGTTCTTC

v_call: TRBV29-1
clone_size: once
d_call: TRBD2
j_call: TRBJ2-2
cdr3_aa: CSVGRVSNTGELFF
cdr3_nt: TGCAGCGTCGGGAGGGTATCAAACACCGGGGAGCTGTTTTTT

v_call: TRBV30
clone_size: NA
d_call: TRBD2
j_call: TRBJ2-2
cdr3_aa: CAWSGGLAGAGGELFF
cdr3_nt: TGTGCCTGGAGCGGAGGACTAGCGGGAGCTGGCGGGGAGCTGTTTTTT

v_call: TRBV7-9
clone_size: NA
d_call: NA
j_call: TRBJ2-3
cdr3_aa: CASSLEFRSRDTQYF
cdr3_nt: TGTGCCAGCAGCTTAGAGTTCAGGTCCAGAGATACGCAGTATTTT

v_call: TRBV4-1
clone_size: NA
d_call: NA
j_call: TRBJ2-5
cdr3_aa: CASSQGIRAEYQETQYF
cdr3_nt: TGCGCCAGCAGCCAAGGCATAAGAGCAGAGTACCAAGAGACCCAGTACTTC

v_call: TRBV2
clone_size: NA
d_call: TRBD1
j_call: TRBJ1-1
cdr3_aa: CASTTGGRTEAFF
cdr3_nt: TGTGCCAGCACTACAGGGGGCCGGACTGAAGCTTTCTTT

v_call: TRBV2
clone_size: NA
d_call: NA
j_call: TRBJ1-4
cdr3_aa: CASTGTGGSGANEKLFF
cdr3_nt: TGTGCCAGCACCGGAACGGGGGGGAGCGGTGCTAATGAAAAACTGTTTTTT

v_call: TRBV28
clone_size: NA
d_call: NA
j_call: TRBJ1-2
cdr3_aa: CASSLDSYGYTF
cdr3_nt: TGTGCCAGCAGTTTGGACAGCTATGGCTACACCTTC

v_call: TRBV11-2
clone_size: NA
d_call: TRBD1
j_call: TRBJ1-3
cdr3_aa: CASSPSTGVGNTIYF
cdr3_nt: TGTGCCAGCAGCCCCTCGACAGGGGTCGGAAACACCATATATTTT